The next 20 T cell receptor beta chains were all read from a single sample in a study of cytotoxic CD8 clonotypes in ibrutinib-treated CLL. TCRdb's copy holds only in-frame clones and misses some; the assay was immunoSEQ multiplex PCR. The sample yields around 70,000 clones, 90% seen once. The specimen comprised PBMCs, sampled after 12 months of ibrutinib treatment. The source is a human donor with chronic lymphocytic leukemia.

V and J are TRBV19 and TRBJ2-5; 7 bases match TRBD1. Germline V lookup: CDR1 LNHDA, CDR2 SQIVND (reference sequence). The CDR3 is 14 amino acids. V lost 5 bases, J lost 1 base, and 4 bases stayed unmatched. The CDR3 DNA sequence: TGTGCCAGTAGTCGACAGGGTCGCCAAGAGACCCAGTACTTC. Its protein product is CASSRQGRQETQYF.

This chain links TRBV2 with TRBJ2-7; 9 bases match TRBD2. The V gene's germline CDR1 is SNHLY and CDR2 FYNNEI. CDR3 length: 15 amino acids. Trimming cost V 4 bases and J 2 bases; bases outside gene matches: 6. CDR3: CASSGGLAGTYEQYF. The CDR3 DNA reads as TGTGCCAGCAGTGGTGGGCTAGCGGGGACCTACGAGCAGTACTTC.

The CDR3 protein is CASSRLGDRDYYGYTF. The CDR3, as DNA: TGTGCCAGCAGCCGTTTGGGGGACAGGGACTACTATGGCTACACCTTC. The chain has TRBV7-9 and TRBJ1-2; 9 bases agree with TRBD1. The trim removed 5 bases at V and 3 bases at J, leaving 10 bases unmatched. CDR3 size: 16 residues. CDR1 SEHNR and CDR2 FQNEAQ come from the germline V gene (reference sequence). Combining the CDR3 with reference TRBV7-9 and TRBJ1-2 gives the whole variable domain DTGVSQNPRHKITKRGQNVTFRCDPISEHNRLYWYRQTLGQGPEFLTYFQNEAQLEKSRLLSDRFSAERPKGSFSTLEIQRTEQGDSAMYLCASSRLGDRDYYGYTFGSGTRLTVV.

This chain links TRBV27 with TRBJ2-2; TRBD1 is a possible D gene (6 bases). This CDR3 has 17 residues. Trimming took 2 bases from V and 5 from J, leaving 18 bases between them. CDR1 MNHEY and CDR2 SMNVEV come from the germline V gene (reference sequence). The CDR3 loop is CASSLRGTTDSTGELFF. CDR3 DNA sequence: TGTGCCAGCAGTTTAAGGGGGACAACAGATTCTACCGGGGAGCTGTTTTTT.

J is TRBJ2-7 and V is TRBV5-1; no definite D call. Germline CDR1 SGHRS, CDR2 YFSETQ. This CDR3 has 11 amino acids. Trimming stripped 3 bases from V and 3 bases from J, with 4 bases between. The CDR3 is CASSSSYEQYF. The CDR3 DNA follows: TGCGCCAGCAGCTCGAGCTACGAGCAGTACTTC. Full variable domain (rest looked up from reference TRBV5-1 and TRBJ2-7): KAGVTQTPRYLIKTRGQQVTLSCSPISGHRSVSWYQQTPGQGLQFLFEYFSETQRNKGNFPGRFSGRQFSNSRSEMNVSTLELGDSALYLCASSSSYEQYFGPGTRLTVT.

The V call is TRBV29-1, the J call TRBJ1-4; D not certain. The CDR3 spans 12 residues. V lost 6 bases and J lost 0, with 5 bases in between. Per the germline V gene, CDR1 is SQVTM and CDR2 is ANQGSEA. For the CDR3, the DNA is TGCAGCGTCGGGGCAACTAATGAAAAACTGTTTTTT. It is translated as CSVGATNEKLFF.

The chain combines TRBV19 with TRBJ2-4; a weak D match, TRBD2 (5 bases). There are 16 residues in the CDR3. V gave up 1 base and J gave up 1 base, with 11 bases separating them. The germline V gene encodes CDR1 LNHDA and CDR2 SQIVND (reference sequence). CDR3 coding DNA: TGTGCCAGTAGTATAGGAGGGATTGAGGCCAAAAACATTCAGTACTTC. Translation: CASSIGGIEAKNIQYF.

As to this clone: The same CDR3 also results from other DNA sequences found in this sample. The chain joins TRBV29-1 to TRBJ2-5; TRBD2 agrees at 11 bases. V shed 6 bases, J shed 2 bases, and the junction held 2 bases outside the gene matches. The length of the CDR3 is 13 residues. Germline V gene sequence: CDR1 SQVTM, CDR2 ANQGSEA. CDR3 sequence (DNA): TGCAGCGTGAGACTAGCGGGACAAGAGACCCAGTACTTC. Protein sequence: CSVRLAGQETQYF.

The genes are TRBV4-1 and TRBJ2-5; 8 bases line up with TRBD1. Per the germline V gene, CDR1 is MGHRA and CDR2 is YSYEKL. V trimming: 2 bases; J trimming: 6 bases; junction bases outside the gene matches: 11. The CDR3 is 16 amino acids. In DNA form, the CDR3 reads TGCGCCAGCAGCCAACCTCTCACAGGGGGTCGGCAGACCCAGTACTTC. Encoded protein: CASSQPLTGGRQTQYF.

This chain links TRBV19 with TRBJ1-2; TRBD1 matches at 8 bases. This CDR3 has 18 residues. Germline loops: CDR1 LNHDA, CDR2 SQIVND (reference sequence). Trimming removed 5 bases from V and 8 bases from J; junction bases left unmatched: 22. The CDR3 region has the DNA TGTGCCAGTAGTCACCCCCCCGGGACAGGCCCTTCTAGTTGGGGCTACACCTTC. Translation: CASSHPPGTGPSSWGYTF.

This chain links TRBV10-3 with TRBJ1-2; D unclear. Trimming shortened V by 0 bases and J by 4 bases, and 12 bases separated the two germline ends. There are 15 residues in the CDR3. Germline V gene sequence: CDR1 ENHRY, CDR2 SYGVKD. The CDR3 region is CAISESQAGRYGYTF. CDR3 DNA: TGTGCCATCAGTGAGTCACAAGCAGGACGCTATGGCTACACCTTC.

Of note for this clone: The missing conserved phenylalanine or tryptophan at the end of this CDR3 makes a read error likely. Because the CDR3's place on the DNA is in doubt, the DNA is left out and the CDR3 is given as listed by TCRdb. This chain joins TRBV18 and TRBJ2-7; TRBD1, as called in the table, went unchecked against the DNA. The CDR3 has 12 amino acids, counting both end residues. Germline V lookup: CDR1 KGHSH, CDR2 LQKENI. The CDR3: CASSPPTGLIHL.

V gene TRBV19 combines with J gene TRBJ1-1; D might be TRBD1 (5 bases). The germline CDR1 and CDR2 sequences are LNHDA and SQIVND (reference sequence). V was trimmed by 10 bases and J by 6 bases, leaving 18 bases between them. The CDR3 contains 13 residues. CDR3 nucleotides: TGTGCCATAGCGGGGCAGGGCAGGGCTGAAGCTTTCTTT. This codes for CAIAGQGRAEAFF.

In DNA form, the CDR3 reads TGTGCCAGCAGCAAATCCACAGGGACCTCCTACGAGCAGTACTTC. Translated, it gives CASSKSTGTSYEQYF. The chain recombines TRBV21-1 with TRBJ2-7; TRBD1 is taken as the D call from the table, unchecked against the DNA. TRBV21-1 is noted as a pseudogene. The CDR3 contains 15 residues.

This chain uses TRBV5-1 with TRBJ2-7; D is perhaps TRBD2 (6 bases). V shed 4 bases and J shed 0 bases, with 11 bases lying between them. The CDR3 covers 14 residues. Germline loops: CDR1 SGHRS, CDR2 YFSETQ. CDR3 sequence reads: CASSGGDSSYEQYF. The CDR3 coding sequence is TGCGCCAGCAGCGGCGGGGACTCCTCCTACGAGCAGTACTTC.

The chain employs TRBV30 and TRBJ2-7; possibly TRBD2 for D (6 bases). This CDR3 region has 14 residues. Germline-derived CDR1 and CDR2 are GTSNPN and SVGIG (reference sequence). V was shortened by 0 bases and J by 0 bases, with 9 bases between the two germline ends. Written as DNA, the CDR3 is TGTGCCTGGAGTGTCCCCGGGGGCTCCTACGAGCAGTACTTC. This translates into CAWSVPGGSYEQYF.

V is TRBV27 and J is TRBJ2-1; D assignment may be TRBD1 or TRBD2 (6 bases each). Trimming removed 6 bases from V and 5 bases from J, with 26 bases in between. Germline V lookup: CDR1 MNHEY, CDR2 SMNVEV (reference sequence). The CDR3 sequence is 18 residues long. The CDR3 DNA reads as TGTGCCAGCAGGAGGGGGGCAGGTGGGACCAATCAGAACAATGAGCAGTTCTTC. This codes for CASRRGAGGTNQNNEQFF.

In this sample, this clone turned up many times. This sequence joins TRBV11-3 and TRBJ2-3, with TRBD2 matching 7 bases. Germline V gives CDR1 SGHNT, CDR2 YENEEA. This CDR3 spans 16 amino acids. V was clipped by 4 bases and J by 0 bases; unmatched bases: 7. The CDR3 nucleotides are TGTGCCAGCAGCTGGGAAGGTAGCGGGAGCACAGATACGCAGTATTTT. Its protein is CASSWEGSGSTDTQYF.

CDR3 bases: TGTGCCAGCAGGGGTCGGTTAGCGGGACCCCAGTACTTC. Translation gives CASRGRLAGPQYF. The V and J genes are TRBV28 and TRBJ2-7; 8 bases are shared with TRBD2. V trimming: 6 bases; J trimming: 10 bases; junction bases outside the gene matches: 11. Germline V lookup: CDR1 MDHEN, CDR2 SYDVKM. CDR3 length: 13 residues.

This clone has only a few counts. The J gene is TRBJ2-5, the V gene TRBV27, with D perhaps given as TRBD1 or TRBD2 (5 bases each). CDR3 length: 14 residues. Germline V gene lookup returns CDR1 MNHEY and CDR2 SMNVEV (reference sequence). V lost 2 bases, J lost 5 bases, and 12 bases lay in between. DNA of the CDR3: TGTGCCAGCAGTTTAATTCAGGGCGGGGAGACCCAGTACTTC. This gives the protein CASSLIQGGETQYF.